A single sample is the source of the 8 T cell receptor beta chains below, sequenced in a study of graft-versus-host responses after intestinal transplantation. The assay was immunoSEQ multiplex PCR, and TCRdb's table has in-frame clones only and misses some. The sample has approximately 100,000 clones; about 84% are singletons. Sequencing was performed on PBMCs, taken 255 days after intestinal transplant. These receptors were collected from a human patient who received an intestinal transplant, so some T cells may come from the graft donor.

The chain combines TRBV28 with TRBJ2-7; 8 bases agree with TRBD1. Germline V gene sequence: CDR1 MDHEN, CDR2 SYDVKM. The CDR3 is 15 residues long. V shed 5 bases, J shed 7 bases, and the junction held 13 bases outside the gene matches. The CDR3 bases are TGTGCCAGCAGTCCTCTGCGGACAGGGACTCCTGAGCAGTACGTC. Its translation: CASSPLRTGTPEQYV.

The rearrangement joins TRBV28 to TRBJ2-3; 11 nucleotides match TRBD2. The CDR3 length is 17 residues. Germline CDR1 MDHEN, CDR2 SYDVKM. V shed 5 bases, J shed 1 base, and the junction held 8 bases outside the gene matches. CDR3 region: CASSNIAGGPGTDTQYF. The DNA for the CDR3 is TGTGCCAGCAGTAACATAGCGGGAGGGCCTGGCACAGATACGCAGTATTTT.

The chain links TRBV4-3 to TRBJ1-5; the D gene is possibly TRBD1 (6 bases). The CDR3 is 16 residues long. Trimming took 2 bases from V and 1 from J, leaving 12 bases between them. CDR1 is LGHNA and CDR2 is YSLEER in the germline V gene. This chain's CDR3 is CASSQTRQASNQPQHF. The CDR3 DNA is TGCGCCAGCAGCCAAACCCGACAGGCCAGCAATCAGCCCCAGCATTTT.

This chain links TRBV2 with TRBJ2-7; D not resolved. CDR1 and CDR2 from the germline V gene are SNHLY and FYNNEI. V shed 6 bases and J shed 2 bases, with 8 bases lying between them. The CDR3 contains 12 residues. The CDR3 DNA reads TGTGCCAGCAGGTACAGAGCCTACGAGCAGTACTTC. It codes for CASRYRAYEQYF.

The chain links TRBV27 to TRBJ2-5; 10 bases are a match to TRBD1. The V segment lost 6 bases and the J segment 1 base; nucleotides outside the gene matches: 2. The CDR3 has 14 amino acids. CDR1 and CDR2 from the germline V gene are MNHEY and SMNVEV (reference sequence). CDR3 nucleotides: TGTGCCAGCAGCGACAGGGGGCCCCAAGAGACCCAGTACTTC. Translation: CASSDRGPQETQYF.

Only one count was recorded for this clone. The genes are TRBV5-4 and TRBJ1-6; no definite D call. The germline V gene has CDR1 SGHNT and CDR2 YYREEE (reference sequence). There are 15 residues in the CDR3. V lost 4 bases and J 3 bases, leaving 11 bases between the germline ends. The CDR3 reads CASSRADLYNSPLHF. The CDR3 bases are TGTGCCAGCAGCCGGGCAGACCTCTATAATTCACCCCTCCACTTT.

The chain uses TRBV11-2 and TRBJ2-1; D gene unclear. The CDR3 length is 13 residues. Germline values: CDR1 SGHAT, CDR2 FQNNGV. V lost 3 bases and J 9 bases, leaving 12 bases between the germline ends. The CDR3 coding sequence is TGTGCCAGCAGCTTCGGACCACCTCTTGAGCAGTTCTTC. Protein product: CASSFGPPLEQFF.

With regard to this clone: The same CDR3 also results from other DNA sequences found in this sample. The CDR3 DNA reads as TGCAGCGTTGAGGGGGGAGTATACAATGAGCAGTTCTTC. It specifies CSVEGGVYNEQFF. The V and J genes are TRBV29-1 and TRBJ2-1, with a tentative D call TRBD2 (6 bases). In germline, CDR1 is SQVTM, CDR2 ANQGSEA. The CDR3 is 13 residues long. V shed 3 bases and J shed 4 bases, with 10 bases lying between them.